A selection of T cell receptor beta chains follows, all from one sample in a study of cytomegalovirus exposure and HLA in healthy donors. Generated by immunoSEQ multiplex PCR, the TCRdb table keeps only in-frame clones and is missing some. Of about 120,000 clones listed, 65% to 80% were seen once; the top ten hold about 2.8%. The sequencing sample was made of PBMCs. These receptors were collected from a middle-aged woman in good health and CMV-seropositive. CDR3s include the opening cysteine and the closing phenylalanine or tryptophan. The D gene is left open where the match is weak. Not all rows give a size; the values are once, few, many and, for expanded clones, a class.

D: TRBD2
size: .
V: TRBV6-5
J: TRBJ2-7
CDR3: CASSPGLASYEQYF
DNA: TGTGCCAGCAGCCCCGGACTAGCGAGTTACGAGCAGTACTTC

D: .
size: .
V: TRBV7-9
J: TRBJ2-7
CDR3: CASSLDSSYEQYF
DNA: TGTGCCAGCAGCTTGGACAGCTCCTACGAGCAGTACTTC

D: TRBD1
size: once
V: TRBV5-1
J: TRBJ1-3
CDR3: CASSLGTGGYSGNTIYF
DNA: TGCGCCAGCAGCTTGGGAACAGGGGGCTACTCTGGAAACACCATATATTTT

D: TRBD1
size: .
V: TRBV4-3
J: TRBJ1-2
CDR3: CASSTSGTDYGYTF
DNA: TGCGCCAGCAGCACCTCCGGGACAGACTATGGCTACACCTTC

D: TRBD2
size: .
V: TRBV18
J: TRBJ2-1
CDR3: CASSPGTSGSNEQFF
DNA: TGTGCCAGCTCACCTGGGACTAGCGGGAGCAATGAGCAGTTCTTC

D: TRBD1
size: .
V: TRBV7-9
J: TRBJ1-5
CDR3: CASSSRDSGQPQHF
DNA: TGTGCCAGCAGCTCCCGGGACAGCGGACAGCCCCAGCATTTT

D: .
size: .
V: TRBV5-6
J: TRBJ2-6
CDR3: CASILSPEGTSGANVLTF
DNA: TGTGCCAGCATCCTAAGCCCTGAAGGGACATCTGGGGCCAACGTCCTGACTTTC

D: .
size: .
V: TRBV6-4
J: TRBJ2-1
CDR3: CASSDYTGEQFF
DNA: TGTGCCAGCAGTGACTATACCGGTGAGCAGTTCTTC

D: .
size: .
V: TRBV11-3
J: TRBJ2-7
CDR3: CASSVQGSGFEQYF
DNA: TGTGCCAGCAGCGTACAGGGTTCGGGGTTCGAGCAGTACTTC

D: .
size: .
V: TRBV7-2
J: TRBJ2-2
CDR3: CASSTAGPGELFF
DNA: TGTGCCAGCAGCACGGCAGGCCCAGGGGAGCTGTTTTTT

D: TRBD1
size: .
V: TRBV6-5
J: TRBJ1-4
CDR3: CASSYSREGATDKLFF
DNA: TGTGCCAGCAGTTACTCGCGTGAGGGGGCGACTGATAAACTGTTTTTT

D: .
size: few
V: TRBV19
J: TRBJ1-1
CDR3: CASSIEGLRGPEAFF
DNA: TGTGCCAGTAGTATAGAGGGTCTACGCGGCCCTGAAGCTTTCTTT

D: .
size: .
V: TRBV19
J: TRBJ1-5
CDR3: CASRIQGGNQPQHF
DNA: TGTGCCAGTAGAATACAGGGTGGCAATCAGCCCCAGCATTTT

D: TRBD1
size: few
V: TRBV4-3
J: TRBJ1-1
CDR3: CASRPHAGTGGVEAFF
DNA: TGCGCCAGCAGGCCACACGCCGGGACAGGGGGCGTGGAAGCTTTCTTT

D: TRBD2
size: .
V: TRBV19
J: TRBJ2-7
CDR3: CASGRGDYEQYF
DNA: TGTGCCAGCGGGAGGGGGGACTACGAGCAGTACTTC

D: TRBD2
size: .
V: TRBV5-4
J: TRBJ2-7
CDR3: CASSMVVAGHEQYF
DNA: TGTGCCAGCAGCATGGTGGTAGCGGGGCACGAGCAGTACTTC

D: .
size: .
V: TRBV5-6
J: TRBJ2-2
CDR3: CASSLAAGELFF
DNA: TGTGCCAGCAGCTTGGCTGCCGGGGAGCTGTTTTTT

D: .
size: .
V: TRBV5-1
J: TRBJ1-2
CDR3: CASSLADRNYGYTF
DNA: TGCGCCAGCAGCTTGGCCGACAGGAACTATGGCTACACCTTC

D: TRBD1
size: .
V: TRBV28
J: TRBJ2-5
CDR3: CASSTGAQTQYF
DNA: TGTGCCAGCAGTACAGGGGCTCAGACCCAGTACTTC

D: TRBD1
size: once
V: TRBV19
J: TRBJ1-4
CDR3: CASRTGDRDREGEKLFF
DNA: TGTGCCAGTAGAACCGGGGACAGGGATCGTGAGGGGGAAAAACTGTTTTTT

D: TRBD1
size: .
V: TRBV18
J: TRBJ1-6
CDR3: CASSPMTGYNVSPLHF
DNA: TGTGCCAGCTCACCCATGACAGGGTACAACGTTTCCCCCCTCCACTTT

D: TRBD2
size: .
V: TRBV7-6
J: TRBJ2-7
CDR3: CASSPGSGIPYEQYF
DNA: TGTGCCAGCAGTCCTGGAAGCGGGATCCCCTACGAGCAGTACTTC

D: .
size: .
V: TRBV5-4
J: TRBJ2-7
CDR3: CASSPQRAYEQYF
DNA: TGTGCCAGCAGCCCACAGAGGGCCTACGAGCAGTACTTC

D: TRBD1
size: .
V: TRBV6-1
J: TRBJ1-2
CDR3: CASRQGDGYTF
DNA: TGTGCCAGTCGACAGGGGGATGGCTACACCTTC

D: TRBD1
size: few
V: TRBV14
J: TRBJ1-4
CDR3: CASSRQGGEKLFF
DNA: TGTGCCAGCAGCCGACAGGGCGGTGAAAAACTGTTTTTT

D: .
size: few
V: TRBV4-2
J: TRBJ1-1
CDR3: CASRTGEGNTEAFF
DNA: TGTGCCAGCAGAACCGGGGAAGGTAACACTGAAGCTTTCTTT

D: TRBD1
size: .
V: TRBV30
J: TRBJ1-4
CDR3: CAWSGRQGATNEKLFF
DNA: TGTGCCTGGAGCGGTAGACAGGGGGCAACTAATGAAAAACTGTTTTTT

D: TRBD1
size: .
V: TRBV2
J: TRBJ1-2
CDR3: CASSRGQGKGSYTF
DNA: TGTGCCAGCAGTCGGGGACAGGGAAAGGGGAGCTACACCTTC

D: TRBD1
size: .
V: TRBV9
J: TRBJ2-5
CDR3: CASSVGDRGLWGETQYF
DNA: TGTGCCAGCAGCGTAGGGGACAGGGGTTTGTGGGGAGAGACCCAGTACTTC

D: .
size: .
V: TRBV9
J: TRBJ1-2
CDR3: CASSVELGQNYGYTF
DNA: TGTGCCAGCAGCGTAGAACTTGGGCAGAACTATGGCTACACCTTC

D: .
size: .
V: TRBV30
J: TRBJ1-5
CDR3: CAWGYSSNQPQHF
DNA: TGTGCCTGGGGTTACAGTAGCAATCAGCCCCAGCATTTT

D: .
size: .
V: TRBV4-1
J: TRBJ2-3
CDR3: CASSQAGASTDTQYF
DNA: TGCGCCAGCAGCCAAGCAGGGGCTAGCACAGATACGCAGTATTTT

D: TRBD2
size: .
V: TRBV6-5
J: TRBJ2-6
CDR3: CASNPGGSGANVLTF
DNA: TGTGCCAGCAACCCGGGGGGATCTGGGGCCAACGTCCTGACTTTC

D: TRBD1
size: .
V: TRBV5-1
J: TRBJ2-7
CDR3: CASSSGTGVDEQYF
DNA: TGCGCCAGCAGCTCCGGGACAGGGGTTGACGAGCAGTACTTC

D: TRBD2
size: .
V: TRBV27
J: TRBJ2-7
CDR3: CASSLLAGGSPAAYEQYF
DNA: TGTGCCAGCAGTTTATTAGCGGGAGGCTCGCCAGCTGCCTACGAGCAGTACTTC

D: .
size: .
V: TRBV7-8
J: TRBJ2-1
CDR3: CASMLEGAYNEQFF
DNA: TGTGCCAGCATGTTGGAGGGCGCCTACAATGAGCAGTTCTTC

D: .
size: .
V: TRBV5-1
J: TRBJ2-7
CDR3: CASSLAGEPFYEQYF
DNA: TGCGCCAGCAGCTTGGCGGGGGAGCCCTTCTACGAGCAGTACTTC

D: .
size: .
V: TRBV15
J: TRBJ2-7
CDR3: CATSAGLGFEQYF
DNA: TGTGCCACCAGCGCCGGACTGGGGTTCGAGCAGTACTTC